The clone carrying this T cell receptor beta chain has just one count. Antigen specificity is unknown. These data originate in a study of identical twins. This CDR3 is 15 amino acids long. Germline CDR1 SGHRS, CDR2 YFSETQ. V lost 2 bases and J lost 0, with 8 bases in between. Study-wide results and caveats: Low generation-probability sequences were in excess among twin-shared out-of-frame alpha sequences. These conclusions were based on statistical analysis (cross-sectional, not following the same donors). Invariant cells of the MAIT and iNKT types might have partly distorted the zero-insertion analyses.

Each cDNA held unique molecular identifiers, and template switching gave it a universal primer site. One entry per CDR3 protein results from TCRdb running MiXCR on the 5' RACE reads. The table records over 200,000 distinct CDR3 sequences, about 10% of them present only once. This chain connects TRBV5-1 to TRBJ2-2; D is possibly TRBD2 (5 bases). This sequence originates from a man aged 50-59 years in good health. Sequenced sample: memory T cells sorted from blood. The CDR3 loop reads CASSLAEPNTGELFF. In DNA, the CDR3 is TGCGCCAGCAGCTTAGCGGAGCCGAACACCGGGGAGCTGTTTTTT.